This passage covers 10 T cell receptor beta chains from one sample sequenced in a study of blood T cell repertoires in COVID-19. Produced via immunoSEQ multiplex PCR; TCRdb's table is partial and in-frame only. The sample includes hundreds of thousands of clones, approximately 90% of them seen just once. Sequencing was carried out using PBMCs or T cells enriched from blood (not recorded which). The origin of the receptors is a woman aged 45 to 65 who had recovered from COVID-19.

The chain is built from TRBV28 and TRBJ1-6; D unclear. The germline V gene has CDR1 MDHEN and CDR2 SYDVKM. V lost 6 bases and J lost 4, with 16 bases in between. The CDR3 length is 16 residues. The DNA for the CDR3 is TGTGCCAGCAGGGAGTTAATTGCGGTTTATAATTCACCCCTCCACTTT. It translates to CASRELIAVYNSPLHF.

The chain is built from TRBV11-2 and TRBJ2-2; TRBD1 agrees at 8 bases. The CDR3 length is 18 residues. Trimming cost V 6 bases and J 2 bases; bases outside gene matches: 14. Germline V gene lookup returns CDR1 SGHAT and CDR2 FQNNGV. The DNA for the CDR3 is TGTGCCAGCAGAAACCCCCGTTGGACAGGGAGTAACACCGGGGAGCTGTTTTTT. It is translated as CASRNPRWTGSNTGELFF.

The chain has TRBV2 and TRBJ2-7, with a weak D call TRBD2 (6 bases). V dropped 1 base and J dropped 4 bases, with 14 bases sitting between them. CDR1 is SNHLY and CDR2 is FYNNEI in the germline V gene. The CDR3 loop spans 15 amino acids. CDR3 coding DNA: TGTGCCAGCAGTGAAGGCGGGGCGCGGCGGTACGAGCAGTACTTC. This sequence encodes CASSEGGARRYEQYF.

The chain is built from TRBV5-1 and TRBJ2-1; D is perhaps TRBD1 (6 bases). The CDR3 covers 14 residues. In germline, CDR1 is SGHRS, CDR2 YFSETQ. With 5 bases removed from V and 4 bases from J, the gap between germline ends came to 13 bases. CDR3 nucleotides: TGCGCCAGCAGGACAGGCGGCAAATACAATGAGCAGTTCTTC. As protein: CASRTGGKYNEQFF.

The chain is built from TRBV5-3 and TRBJ2-1; 9 bases map to TRBD1. TRBV5-3 qualifies as an ORF whose function is uncertain. The CDR3 has 16 residues. The J segment lost 7 bases and the V segment lost 3 bases, leaving 11 bases of the junction unmatched. The CDR3 nucleotides are TGTGCCAGAAGCTATTATACCGGGACAGGGACGAATGAGCAGTTCTTC. Translated, it gives CARSYYTGTGTNEQFF.

This clone was detected only once. The rearrangement joins TRBV28 to TRBJ2-7; 7 positions agree with TRBD1. J lost 7 bases, V lost 4 bases, and 7 bases had no gene match. CDR3 length equals 13 residues. Germline CDR1 reads MDHEN; CDR2 reads SYDVKM. The CDR3 spells CASSSRQGWEQYF. As DNA, the CDR3 is TGTGCCAGCAGTTCACGACAGGGTTGGGAGCAGTACTTC.

V is TRBV4-3 and J is TRBJ1-4; 10 bases line up with TRBD1. Trimming removed 0 bases from V and 8 bases from J; junction bases left unmatched: 6. The CDR3 extends over 16 amino acids. Germline V gives CDR1 LGHNA, CDR2 YSLEER. The CDR3 region has the DNA TGCGCCAGCAGCCAAGATACGGGACAGGGGTTCGAAAAACTGTTTTTT. It encodes CASSQDTGQGFEKLFF.

The chain carries TRBV11-2 and TRBJ2-5; 13 positions match TRBD2. With V trimmed by 4 bases and J by 7 bases, 15 bases remained unmatched. CDR1 SGHAT and CDR2 FQNNGV come from the germline V gene. The CDR3 sequence is 18 residues long. Here the CDR3 DNA reads TGTGCCAGCAGCTCCATTTCGGGACTAGCGGGAACAATCGGGACCCAGTACTTC. It specifies CASSSISGLAGTIGTQYF.

The genes are TRBV3-1 (or the pseudogene TRBV3-2) and TRBJ1-3; weak D call: TRBD1 (6 bases). Per germline, CDR1 LGHDT and CDR2 YNNKEL (reference sequence). The CDR3 sequence is 15 residues long. V lost 4 bases, J lost 3 bases, and 13 bases lay in between. CDR3 nucleotide sequence: TGTGCCAGCAGCCCAAGCCGGACAGATGGAAACACCATATATTTT. Translation gives CASSPSRTDGNTIYF.

The chain links TRBV11-2 to TRBJ2-7, with D possibly TRBD2 on 5 matching bases. This CDR3 spans 15 amino acids. The germline gives CDR1 SGHAT, CDR2 FQNNGV. Trimming pared 3 bases from V and 3 bases from J, leaving 15 bases between. CDR3: CASSFNPGLGYEQYF. DNA of the CDR3: TGTGCCAGCAGCTTCAATCCGGGGTTGGGCTACGAGCAGTACTTC.